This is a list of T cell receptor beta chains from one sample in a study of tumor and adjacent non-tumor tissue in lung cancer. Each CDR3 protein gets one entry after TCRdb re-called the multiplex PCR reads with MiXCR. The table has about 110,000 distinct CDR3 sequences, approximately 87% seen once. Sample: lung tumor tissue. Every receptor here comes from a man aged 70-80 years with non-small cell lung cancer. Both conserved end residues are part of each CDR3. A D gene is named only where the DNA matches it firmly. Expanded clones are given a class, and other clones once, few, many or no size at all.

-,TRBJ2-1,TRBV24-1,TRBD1,TGTGCCACCATTGGCAGGGGGCGGGTCAATGAGCAGTCCTTC,CATIGRGRVNEQSF
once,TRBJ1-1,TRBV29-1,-,TGCAGCGTTGGGACAAGGGGAGTAAGTATGAACATTGAAGCTTTCTTT,CSVGTRGVSMNIEAFF
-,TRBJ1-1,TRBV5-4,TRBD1,TGCGCCAGCATCTTCGACAGGGGGAACACTCAAGCTTTCTTT,CASIFDRGNTQAFF
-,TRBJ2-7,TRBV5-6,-,TGTGCCAGCAGCTTAGGGACGGATTATTACGAGCAGTATTTC,CASSLGTDYYEQYF
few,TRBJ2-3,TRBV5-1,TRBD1,TGCGCCAGCATCTTGGACAGGGGGCAGACAGATACGCAGTATTTT,CASILDRGQTDTQYF
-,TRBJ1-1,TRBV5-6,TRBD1,TGTGCCAGTAGCAGGACAGGTTTGTCGAACACTGAAGCTTTCTTT,CASSRTGLSNTEAFF
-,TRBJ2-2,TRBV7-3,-,TGTGCCAGCAGCTCCTCGGTCACCGCCAACGGGGAGCTGTTTTTT,CASSSSVTANGELFF
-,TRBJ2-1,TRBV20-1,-,TGCAGTGCTCTAACAGAGTTCAATGAGCAGTTCTTC,CSALTEFNEQFF
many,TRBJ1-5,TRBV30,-,TGTGCCTGGAGTAATGGCGGTGATCAGCCCCAGCATTTT,CAWSNGGDQPQHF
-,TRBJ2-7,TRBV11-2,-,TGTGCCAACAGTCTATGGGCCTCCAGAGGAGAGCAGTACTTC,CANSLWASRGEQYF
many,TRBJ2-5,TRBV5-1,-,TGCGCCAGCAGCTTGACGATAGCGATTGAGACCCAGTACTTC,CASSLTIAIETQYF